The 4 T cell receptor beta chains in this list originate from one sample, sequenced in a study of cytotoxic CD8 clonotypes in ibrutinib-treated CLL. Repertoires were generated with immunoSEQ multiplex PCR, while TCRdb's copy carries only in-frame clones and drops some. Here the sample spans about 29,000 clones, roughly 76% being singletons. The sequenced sample was PBMCs, obtained after 36 months of ibrutinib treatment. The receptors shown here come from a human donor with chronic lymphocytic leukemia.

The chain combines TRBV29-1 with TRBJ2-1; the D is unclear. The CDR3 is 14 amino acids. Germline lookup yields CDR1 SQVTM and CDR2 ANQGSEA. V lost 4 bases, J lost 0 bases, and 10 bases lay in between. The chain's CDR3 is CSVAPLNSYNEQFF. The CDR3 DNA follows: TGCAGCGTTGCCCCATTAAACTCCTACAATGAGCAGTTCTTC.

This sequence joins TRBV5-4 and TRBJ2-2, with 8 bases that match TRBD2. CDR3 length equals 14 residues. After removal of 3 bases from V and 6 bases from J, the junction contained 4 bases not matched to a gene. The V gene's germline CDR1 is SGHNT and CDR2 YYREEE (reference sequence). CDR3 in DNA: TGTGCCAGCAGCTACCGGGGGGGCCCCGGGGAGCTGTTTTTT. This translates into CASSYRGGPGELFF.

This clone was observed a handful of times. The J gene is TRBJ1-5, the V gene TRBV5-6, with TRBD1 identical over 7 bases. V lost 5 bases and J lost 2; bases outside the gene matches: 4. CDR1 and CDR2 (germline): SGHDT, YYEEEE. The CDR3 is 14 residues long. CDR3 sequence (DNA): TGTGCCAGCAGATCTCAGGGGGGCAATCAGCCCCAGCATTTT. Protein sequence: CASRSQGGNQPQHF.

The chain is built from TRBV4-1 and TRBJ1-1; D is unclear. The CDR3 covers 14 residues. With 2 bases removed from V and 1 base from J, the gap between germline ends came to 8 bases. CDR1 and CDR2 from the germline V gene are MGHRA and YSYEKL. The CDR3 bases are TGCGCCAGCAGCCAATCACGAGGGAACACTGAAGCTTTCTTT. Its protein is CASSQSRGNTEAFF.